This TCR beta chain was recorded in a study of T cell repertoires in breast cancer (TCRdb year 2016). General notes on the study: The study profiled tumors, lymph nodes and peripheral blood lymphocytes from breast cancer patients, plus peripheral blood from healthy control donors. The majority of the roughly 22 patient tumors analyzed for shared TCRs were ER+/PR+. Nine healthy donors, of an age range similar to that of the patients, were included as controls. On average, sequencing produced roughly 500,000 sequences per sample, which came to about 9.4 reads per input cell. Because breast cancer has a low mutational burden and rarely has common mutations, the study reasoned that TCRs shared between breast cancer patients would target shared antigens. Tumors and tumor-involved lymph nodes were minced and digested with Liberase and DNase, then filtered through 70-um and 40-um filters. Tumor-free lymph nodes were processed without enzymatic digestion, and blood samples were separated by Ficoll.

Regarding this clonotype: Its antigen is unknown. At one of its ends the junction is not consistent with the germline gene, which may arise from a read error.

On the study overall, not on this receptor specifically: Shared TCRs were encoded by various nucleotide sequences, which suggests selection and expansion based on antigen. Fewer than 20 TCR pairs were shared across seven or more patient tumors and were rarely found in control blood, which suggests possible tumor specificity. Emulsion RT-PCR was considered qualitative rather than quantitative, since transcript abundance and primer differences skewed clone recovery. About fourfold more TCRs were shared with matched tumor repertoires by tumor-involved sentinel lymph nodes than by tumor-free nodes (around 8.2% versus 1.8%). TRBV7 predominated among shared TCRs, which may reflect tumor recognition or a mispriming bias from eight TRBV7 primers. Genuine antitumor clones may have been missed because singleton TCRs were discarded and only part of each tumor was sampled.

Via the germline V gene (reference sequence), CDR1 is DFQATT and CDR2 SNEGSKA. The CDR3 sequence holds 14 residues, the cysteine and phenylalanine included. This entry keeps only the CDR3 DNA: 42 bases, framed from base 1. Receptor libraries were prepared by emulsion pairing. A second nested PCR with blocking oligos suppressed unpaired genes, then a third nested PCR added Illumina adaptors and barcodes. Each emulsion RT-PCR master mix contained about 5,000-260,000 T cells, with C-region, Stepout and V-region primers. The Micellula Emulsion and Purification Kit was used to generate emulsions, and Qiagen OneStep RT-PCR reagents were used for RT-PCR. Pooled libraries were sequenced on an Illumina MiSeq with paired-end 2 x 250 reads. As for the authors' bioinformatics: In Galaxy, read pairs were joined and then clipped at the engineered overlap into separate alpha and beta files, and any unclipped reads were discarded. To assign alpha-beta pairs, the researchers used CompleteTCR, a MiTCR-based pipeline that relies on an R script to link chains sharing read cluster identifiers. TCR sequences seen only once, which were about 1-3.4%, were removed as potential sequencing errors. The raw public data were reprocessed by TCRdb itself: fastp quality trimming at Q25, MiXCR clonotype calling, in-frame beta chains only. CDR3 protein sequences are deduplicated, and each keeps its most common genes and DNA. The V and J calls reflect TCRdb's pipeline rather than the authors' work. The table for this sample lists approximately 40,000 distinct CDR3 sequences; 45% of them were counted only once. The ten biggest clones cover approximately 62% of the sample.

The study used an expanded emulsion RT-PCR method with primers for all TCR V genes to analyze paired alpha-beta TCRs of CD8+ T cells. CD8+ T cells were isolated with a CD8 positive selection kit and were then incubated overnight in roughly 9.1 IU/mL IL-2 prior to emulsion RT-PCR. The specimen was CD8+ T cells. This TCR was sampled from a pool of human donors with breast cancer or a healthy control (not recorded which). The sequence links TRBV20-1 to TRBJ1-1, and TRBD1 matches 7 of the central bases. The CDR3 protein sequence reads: CSASPGGRNTKAFF. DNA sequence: TGCAGTGCTAGCCCAGGGGGGCGGAACACTAAAGCTTTCTTT.